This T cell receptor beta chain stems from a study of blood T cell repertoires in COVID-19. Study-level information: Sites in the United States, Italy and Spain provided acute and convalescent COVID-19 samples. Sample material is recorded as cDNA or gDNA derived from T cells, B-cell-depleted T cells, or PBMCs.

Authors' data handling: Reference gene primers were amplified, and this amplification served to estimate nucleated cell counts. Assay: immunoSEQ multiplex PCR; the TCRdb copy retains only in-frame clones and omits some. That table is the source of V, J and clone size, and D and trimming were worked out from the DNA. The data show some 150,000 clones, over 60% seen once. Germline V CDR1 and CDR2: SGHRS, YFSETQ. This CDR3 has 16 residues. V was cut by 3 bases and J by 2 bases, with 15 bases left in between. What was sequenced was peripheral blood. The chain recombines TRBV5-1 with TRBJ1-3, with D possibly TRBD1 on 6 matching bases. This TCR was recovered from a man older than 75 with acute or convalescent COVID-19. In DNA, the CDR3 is TGCGCCAGCAGCTCAATGAGGGAGGGGGCTGGAAACACCATATATTTT. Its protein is CASSSMREGAGNTIYF.